This T cell receptor beta chain was found in a study of CD8+ T cells in alopecia areata. About the research overall: Tofacitinib was taken orally by treated patients, and the dose was 5 to 10 mg twice daily. The study, taken as a whole, reports: Compared with mice, patients displayed less clear TCR sharing, possibly for HLA-related reasons. Sequenced scalp T cells also include alphabeta T cells resident in normal skin.

Extracted from the samples, RNA was reverse transcribed into cDNA to serve as the sequencing template. Produced via immunoSEQ multiplex PCR; TCRdb's table is partial and in-frame only. The table lists fewer than 80,000 clones, roughly 61% of them singletons. It was from alopecia areata patients that lesional scalp punch biopsies and peripheral blood were collected. Germline V gene sequence: CDR1 SGDLS, CDR2 YYNGEE. This CDR3 region has 13 residues. Between the trimmed V and J ends, which lost 1 base and 4 bases, there was a span of 7 bases. About this clone itself: Its antigen is as yet unknown.

This chain connects TRBV9 to TRBJ2-3; D is unresolved. The sequence derives from a human donor with alopecia areata. The specimen was CD8+ T cells sorted from blood, collected at week 0. The CDR3 DNA sequence: TGTGCCAGCAGCGTAAGGGTCCCAGATACGCAGTATTTT. Its translation: CASSVRVPDTQYF.